The 4 T cell receptor beta chains presented below share a single source sample, sequenced in a study of blood T cells in healthy people across ages. It was with a sample-barcoded 5' primer and a J-beta primer mix that a second PCR of about 6 to 12 cycles was run. TCRdb re-called the 5' RACE reads with MiXCR, one entry per CDR3 protein. The sample records about 570,000 distinct CDR3 sequences, approximately 30% being singletons. The specimen was blood. Every receptor here comes from a woman in her seventies in good health.

The chain is built from TRBV6-5 and TRBJ1-2, with no clear D. Germline values: CDR1 MNHEY, CDR2 SVGAGI. The CDR3 totals 14 residues. Trimming cost V 5 bases and J 8 bases, with 18 bases left between them. The CDR3 is CASSTDGGGRGYTF. In nucleotides, the CDR3 is TGTGCCAGCAGTACGGACGGTGGAGGCCGAGGCTACACCTTC.

This clonotype has just a few counts. An end of the junction does not agree with germline; a read error may underlie this. The J gene is TRBJ2-3, the V gene TRBV7-7, with TRBD2 matching over 7 bases. Germline CDR1 is SSHAT and CDR2 is FNYEAQ (reference sequence). CDR3 length: 15 residues. The CDR3 region is CASSLTAGGTDTQYF. The CDR3 nucleotides are TGTGCTAGCAGCTTAACGGCGGGGGGCACAGATACGCAGTATTTT.

V usage is TRBV7-3 and J usage is TRBJ2-7; no clear D. The CDR3 contains 15 residues. Germline V gene data show CDR1 as SGHTA and CDR2 as FQGTGA. V was trimmed by 1 base and J by 0 bases, leaving 10 bases between them. The CDR3 DNA reads TGTGCCAGCAGCTTAAAACATTTGAGCTCCTACGAGCAGTACTTC. It specifies CASSLKHLSSYEQYF.

In its sample, this clonotype was seen a few times. V usage is TRBV5-1 and J usage is TRBJ1-2, with 10 bases identical to TRBD1. Trimming cost V 5 bases and J 8 bases; bases outside gene matches: 6. CDR1 SGHRS and CDR2 YFSETQ come from the germline V gene. The CDR3 runs 13 residues. CDR3 nucleotide sequence: TGCGCCAGCAGTGGGGACAGGGGCTACGGCTACACCTTC. The encoded protein is CASSGDRGYGYTF.